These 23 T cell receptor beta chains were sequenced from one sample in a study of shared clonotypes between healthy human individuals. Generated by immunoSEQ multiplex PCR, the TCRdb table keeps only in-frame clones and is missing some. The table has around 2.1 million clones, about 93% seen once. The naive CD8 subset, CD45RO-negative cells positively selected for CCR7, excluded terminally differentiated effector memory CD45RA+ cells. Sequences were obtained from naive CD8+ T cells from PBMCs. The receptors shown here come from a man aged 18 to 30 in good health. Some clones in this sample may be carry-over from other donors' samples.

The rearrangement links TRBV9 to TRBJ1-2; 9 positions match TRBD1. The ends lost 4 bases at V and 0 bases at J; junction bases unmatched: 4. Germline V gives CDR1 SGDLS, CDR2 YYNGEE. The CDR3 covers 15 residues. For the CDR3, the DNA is TGTGCCAGCAGCCCAGGGACAGGGACTAACTATGGCTACACCTTC. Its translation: CASSPGTGTNYGYTF.

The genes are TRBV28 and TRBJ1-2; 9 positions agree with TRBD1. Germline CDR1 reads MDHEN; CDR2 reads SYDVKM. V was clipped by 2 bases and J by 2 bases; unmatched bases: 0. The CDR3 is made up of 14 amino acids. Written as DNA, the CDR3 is TGTGCCAGCAGTTTAACAGGGGGCAACTATGGCTACACCTTC. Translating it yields CASSLTGGNYGYTF.

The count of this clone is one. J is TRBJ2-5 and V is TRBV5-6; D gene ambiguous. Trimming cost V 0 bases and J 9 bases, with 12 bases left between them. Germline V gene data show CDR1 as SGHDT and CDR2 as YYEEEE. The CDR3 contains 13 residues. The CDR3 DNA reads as TGTGCCAGCAGCTTGGAAAGGCTCGGCCCCCAGTACTTC. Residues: CASSLERLGPQYF.

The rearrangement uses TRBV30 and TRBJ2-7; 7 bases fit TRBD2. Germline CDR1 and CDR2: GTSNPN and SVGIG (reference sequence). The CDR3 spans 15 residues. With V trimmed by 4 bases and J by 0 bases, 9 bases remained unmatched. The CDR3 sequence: CAWKLAAWSSYEQYF. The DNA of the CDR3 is TGTGCCTGGAAGCTAGCGGCCTGGAGCTCCTACGAGCAGTACTTC.

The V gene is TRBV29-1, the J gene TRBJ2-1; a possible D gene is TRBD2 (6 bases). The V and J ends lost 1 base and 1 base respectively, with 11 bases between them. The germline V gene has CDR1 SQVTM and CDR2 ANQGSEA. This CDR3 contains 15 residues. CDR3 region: CSVEGGRESYNEQFF. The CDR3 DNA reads TGCAGCGTTGAAGGGGGTCGGGAGTCCTACAATGAGCAGTTCTTC.

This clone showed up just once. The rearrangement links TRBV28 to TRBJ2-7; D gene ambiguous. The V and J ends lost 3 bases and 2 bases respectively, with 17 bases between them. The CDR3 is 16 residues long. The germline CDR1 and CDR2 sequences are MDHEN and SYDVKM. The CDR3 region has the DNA TGTGCCAGCAGTTTCGCCGTGGCTTCTCCTGCCTACGAGCAGTACTTC. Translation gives CASSFAVASPAYEQYF.

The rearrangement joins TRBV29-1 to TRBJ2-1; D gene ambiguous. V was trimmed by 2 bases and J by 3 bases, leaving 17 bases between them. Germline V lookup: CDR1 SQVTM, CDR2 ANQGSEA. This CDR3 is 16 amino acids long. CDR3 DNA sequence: TGCAGCGTTGAAACCCCCCTCGATAGCCTCTACAATGAGCAGTTCTTC. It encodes CSVETPLDSLYNEQFF.

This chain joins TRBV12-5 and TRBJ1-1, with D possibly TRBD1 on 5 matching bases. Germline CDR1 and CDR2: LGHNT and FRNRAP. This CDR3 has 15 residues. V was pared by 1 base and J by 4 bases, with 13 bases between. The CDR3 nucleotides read TGTGCTAGTGGTTTGGGGGGGGACTTCGGCACTGAAGCTTTCTTT. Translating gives CASGLGGDFGTEAFF.

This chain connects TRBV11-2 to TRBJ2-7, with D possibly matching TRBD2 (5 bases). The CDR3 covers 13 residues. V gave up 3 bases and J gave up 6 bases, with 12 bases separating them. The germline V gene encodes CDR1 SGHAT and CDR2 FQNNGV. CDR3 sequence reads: CASSFALGSEQYF. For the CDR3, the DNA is TGTGCCAGCAGCTTCGCTTTAGGGAGCGAGCAGTACTTC. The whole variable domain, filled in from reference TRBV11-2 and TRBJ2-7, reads EAGVAQSPRYKIIEKRQSVAFWCNPISGHATLYWYQQILGQGPKLLIQFQNNGVVDDSQLPKDRFSAERLKGVDSTLKIQPAKLEDSAVYLCASSFALGSEQYFGPGTRLTVT.

CDR3 DNA: TGCGCCAGCAGTGAGTCTCGGACAGGGGTGAACGGCTACACCTTC. Protein: CASSESRTGVNGYTF. This chain connects TRBV10-1 to TRBJ1-2, with 9 bases aligning to TRBD1. The V segment lost 0 bases and the J segment 8 bases; nucleotides outside the gene matches: 7. Germline V gene data show CDR1 as WNHNN and CDR2 as SYGVQD (reference sequence). CDR3 length: 15 amino acids.

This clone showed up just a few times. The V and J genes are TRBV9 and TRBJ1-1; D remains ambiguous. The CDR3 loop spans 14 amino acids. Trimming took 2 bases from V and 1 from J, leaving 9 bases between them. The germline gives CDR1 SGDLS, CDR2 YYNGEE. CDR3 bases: TGTGCCAGCAGCGTGGGGTGGACGAACACTGAAGCTTTCTTT. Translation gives CASSVGWTNTEAFF.

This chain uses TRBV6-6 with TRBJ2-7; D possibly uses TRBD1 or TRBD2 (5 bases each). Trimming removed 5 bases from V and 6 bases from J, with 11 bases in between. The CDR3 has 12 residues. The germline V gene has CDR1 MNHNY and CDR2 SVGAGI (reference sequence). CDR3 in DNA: TGTGCCAGCAGTGCAGGGACGTCCGAGCAGTACTTC. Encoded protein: CASSAGTSEQYF.

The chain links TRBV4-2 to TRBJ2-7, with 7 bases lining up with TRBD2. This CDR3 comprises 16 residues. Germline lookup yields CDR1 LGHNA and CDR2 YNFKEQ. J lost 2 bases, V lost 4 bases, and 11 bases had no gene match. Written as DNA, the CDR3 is TGTGCCAGCAGCCCAAGAGGAGCTAGCGGTGCCTACGAGCAGTACTTC. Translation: CASSPRGASGAYEQYF.

For the CDR3, the DNA is TGTGCCAGCAGCTCTATGACTAGCGGCGGAATCCTTCGAGTGCAGTACTTC. As protein: CASSSMTSGGILRVQYF. The rearrangement links TRBV7-9 to TRBJ2-7; 9 bases are a match to TRBD2. Germline lookup yields CDR1 SEHNR and CDR2 FQNEAQ (reference sequence). V was pared by 4 bases and J by 9 bases, with 19 bases of the junction left unmatched. The CDR3 runs to 17 residues.

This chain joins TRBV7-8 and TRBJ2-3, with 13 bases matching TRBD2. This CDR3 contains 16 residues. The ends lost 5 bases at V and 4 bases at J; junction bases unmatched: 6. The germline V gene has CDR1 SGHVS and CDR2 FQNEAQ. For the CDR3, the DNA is TGTGCCAGCAGCCTTACTAGCGGGAGGGCCGCAGATACGCAGTATTTT. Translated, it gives CASSLTSGRAADTQYF.

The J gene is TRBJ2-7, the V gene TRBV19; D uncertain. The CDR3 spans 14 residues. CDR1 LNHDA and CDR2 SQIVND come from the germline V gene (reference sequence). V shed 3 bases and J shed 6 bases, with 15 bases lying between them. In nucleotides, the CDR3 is TGTGCCAGTAGTATCGGAGATCTTTTGGGCGAGCAGTACTTC. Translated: CASSIGDLLGEQYF.

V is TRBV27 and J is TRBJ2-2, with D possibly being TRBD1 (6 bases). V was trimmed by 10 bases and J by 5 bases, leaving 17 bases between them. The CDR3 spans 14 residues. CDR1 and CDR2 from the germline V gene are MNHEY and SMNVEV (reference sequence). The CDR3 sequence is CATSRGYTTGELFF. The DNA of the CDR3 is TGTGCCACCTCGAGGGGGTATACAACCGGGGAGCTGTTTTTT.

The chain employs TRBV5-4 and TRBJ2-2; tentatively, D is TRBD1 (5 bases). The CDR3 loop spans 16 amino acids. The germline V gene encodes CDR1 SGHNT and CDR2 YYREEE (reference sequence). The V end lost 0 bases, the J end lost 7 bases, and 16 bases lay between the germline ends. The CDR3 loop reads CASSLAYDSPLGELFF. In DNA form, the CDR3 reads TGTGCCAGCAGCTTGGCCTACGACAGTCCCCTCGGGGAGCTGTTTTTT.

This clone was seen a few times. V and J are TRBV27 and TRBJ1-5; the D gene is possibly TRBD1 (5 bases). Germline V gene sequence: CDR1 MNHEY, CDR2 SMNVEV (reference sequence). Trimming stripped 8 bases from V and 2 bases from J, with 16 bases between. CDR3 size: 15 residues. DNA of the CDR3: TGTGCCAGCGCCCGGACAAATGAGGGCAATCAGCCCCAGCATTTT. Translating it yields CASARTNEGNQPQHF.

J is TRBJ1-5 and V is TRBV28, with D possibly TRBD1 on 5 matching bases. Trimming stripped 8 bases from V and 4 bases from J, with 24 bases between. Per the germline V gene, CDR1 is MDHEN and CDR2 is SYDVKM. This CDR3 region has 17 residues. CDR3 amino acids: CASRGHPQRVGNQPQHF. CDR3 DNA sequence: TGTGCCAGCCGTGGACATCCCCAGAGGGTGGGAAATCAGCCCCAGCATTTT.

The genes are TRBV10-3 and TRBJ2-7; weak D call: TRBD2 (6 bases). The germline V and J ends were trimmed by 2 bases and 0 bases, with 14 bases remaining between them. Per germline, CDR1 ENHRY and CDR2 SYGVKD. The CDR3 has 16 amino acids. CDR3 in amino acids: CAISEPTSPNSYEQYF. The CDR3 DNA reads TGTGCCATCAGTGAGCCGACTAGTCCGAACTCCTACGAGCAGTACTTC.

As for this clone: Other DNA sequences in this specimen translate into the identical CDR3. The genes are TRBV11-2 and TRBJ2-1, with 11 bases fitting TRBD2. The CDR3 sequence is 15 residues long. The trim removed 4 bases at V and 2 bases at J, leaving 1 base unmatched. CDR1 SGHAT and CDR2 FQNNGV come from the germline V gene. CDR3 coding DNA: TGTGCCAGCAGCTCGGGACTAGCGGCCTACAATGAGCAGTTCTTC. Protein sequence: CASSSGLAAYNEQFF. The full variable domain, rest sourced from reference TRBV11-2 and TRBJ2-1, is EAGVAQSPRYKIIEKRQSVAFWCNPISGHATLYWYQQILGQGPKLLIQFQNNGVVDDSQLPKDRFSAERLKGVDSTLKIQPAKLEDSAVYLCASSSGLAAYNEQFFGPGTRLTVL.

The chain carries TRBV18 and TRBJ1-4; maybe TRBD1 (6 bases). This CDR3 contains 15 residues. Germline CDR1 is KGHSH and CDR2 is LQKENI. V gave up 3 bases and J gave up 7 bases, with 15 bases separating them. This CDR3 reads CASSPDSGGGEKLFF. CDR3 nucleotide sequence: TGTGCCAGCTCACCCGACTCAGGAGGGGGTGAAAAACTGTTTTTT.